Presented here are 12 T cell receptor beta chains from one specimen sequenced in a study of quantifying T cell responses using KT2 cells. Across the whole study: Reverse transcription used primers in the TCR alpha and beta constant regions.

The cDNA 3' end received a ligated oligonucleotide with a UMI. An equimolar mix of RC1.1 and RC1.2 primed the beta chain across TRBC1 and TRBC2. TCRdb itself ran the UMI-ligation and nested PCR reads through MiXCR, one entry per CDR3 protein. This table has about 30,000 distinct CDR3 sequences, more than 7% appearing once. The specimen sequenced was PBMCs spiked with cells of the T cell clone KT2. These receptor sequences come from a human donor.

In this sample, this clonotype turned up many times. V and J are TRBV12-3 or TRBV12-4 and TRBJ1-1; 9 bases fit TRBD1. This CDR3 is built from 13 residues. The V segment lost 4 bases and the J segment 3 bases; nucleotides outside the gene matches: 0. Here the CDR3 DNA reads TGTGCCAGCAGTTGGGACAGGGACACTGAAGCTTTCTTT. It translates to CASSWDRDTEAFF.

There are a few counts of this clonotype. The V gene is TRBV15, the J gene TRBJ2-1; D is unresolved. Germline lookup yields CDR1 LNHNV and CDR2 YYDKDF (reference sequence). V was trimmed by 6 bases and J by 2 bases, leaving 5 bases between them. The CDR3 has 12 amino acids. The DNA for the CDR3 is TGTGCCACCAGATCCCCCTACAATGAGCAGTTCTTC. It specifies CATRSPYNEQFF. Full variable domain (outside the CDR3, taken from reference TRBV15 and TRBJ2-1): DAMVIQNPRYQVTQFGKPVTLSCSQTLNHNVMYWYQQKSSQAPKLLFHYYDKDFNNEADTPDNFQSRRPNTSFCFLDIRSPGLGDTAMYLCATRSPYNEQFFGPGTRLTVL.

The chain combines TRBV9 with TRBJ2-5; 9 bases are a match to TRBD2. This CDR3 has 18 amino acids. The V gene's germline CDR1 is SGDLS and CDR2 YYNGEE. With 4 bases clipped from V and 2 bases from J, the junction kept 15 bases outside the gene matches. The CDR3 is CASSPVEAGGPGQETQYF. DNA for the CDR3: TGTGCCAGCAGCCCGGTTGAGGCGGGAGGGCCCGGTCAAGAGACCCAGTACTTC.

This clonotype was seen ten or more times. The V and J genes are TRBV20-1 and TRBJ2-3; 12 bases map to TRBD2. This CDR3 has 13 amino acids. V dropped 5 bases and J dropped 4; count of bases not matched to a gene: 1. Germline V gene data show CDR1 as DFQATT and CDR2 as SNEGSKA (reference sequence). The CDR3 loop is CSAPSGGADTQYF. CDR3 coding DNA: TGCAGTGCTCCTAGCGGGGGGGCAGATACGCAGTATTTT.

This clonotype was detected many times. The CDR3: CASSQEGRGYGYTF. In DNA, the CDR3 is TGTGCCAGCAGCCAAGAAGGCAGGGGCTATGGCTACACCTTC. V usage is TRBV3-1 and J usage is TRBJ1-2, with D perhaps matching TRBD1 (6 bases). The CDR3 sequence is 14 residues long. Germline lookup yields CDR1 LGHDT and CDR2 YNNKEL (reference sequence). V shed 0 bases and J shed 4 bases, with 9 bases lying between them.

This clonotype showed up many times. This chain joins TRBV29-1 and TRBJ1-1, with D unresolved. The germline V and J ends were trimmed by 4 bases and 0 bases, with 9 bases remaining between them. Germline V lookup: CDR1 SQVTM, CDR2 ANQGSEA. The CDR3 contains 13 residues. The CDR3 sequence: CSVARDLNTEAFF. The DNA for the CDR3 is TGCAGCGTTGCTCGGGATCTGAACACTGAAGCTTTCTTT.

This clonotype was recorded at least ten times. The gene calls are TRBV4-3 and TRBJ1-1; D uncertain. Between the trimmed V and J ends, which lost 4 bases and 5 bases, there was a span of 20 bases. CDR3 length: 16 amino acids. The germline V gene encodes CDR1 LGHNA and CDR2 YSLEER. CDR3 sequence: CASSLRGSRVGTEAFF. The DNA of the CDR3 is TGCGCCAGCAGCCTCAGAGGTTCTAGGGTTGGTACTGAAGCTTTCTTT.

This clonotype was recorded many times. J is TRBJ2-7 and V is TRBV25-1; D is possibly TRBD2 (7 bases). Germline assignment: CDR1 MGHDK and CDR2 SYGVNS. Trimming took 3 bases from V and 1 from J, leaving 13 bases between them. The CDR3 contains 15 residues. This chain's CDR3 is CASSDRGAASYEQYF. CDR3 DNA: TGTGCCAGCAGTGATCGGGGGGCCGCGTCCTACGAGCAGTACTTC.

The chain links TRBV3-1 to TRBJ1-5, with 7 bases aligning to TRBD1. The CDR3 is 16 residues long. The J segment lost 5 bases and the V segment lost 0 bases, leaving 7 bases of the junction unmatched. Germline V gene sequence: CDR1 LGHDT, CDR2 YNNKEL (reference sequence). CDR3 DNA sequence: TGTGCCAGCAGCCAAGATGGTGTCAGGGGGGATCAGCCCCAGCATTTT. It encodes CASSQDGVRGDQPQHF.

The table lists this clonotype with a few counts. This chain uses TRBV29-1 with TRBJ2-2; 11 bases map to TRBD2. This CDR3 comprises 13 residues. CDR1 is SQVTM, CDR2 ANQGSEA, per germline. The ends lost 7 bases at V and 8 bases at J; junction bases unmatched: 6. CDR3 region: CSARLAGRGELFF. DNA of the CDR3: TGCAGCGCCCGACTAGCGGGGAGGGGGGAGCTGTTTTTT.

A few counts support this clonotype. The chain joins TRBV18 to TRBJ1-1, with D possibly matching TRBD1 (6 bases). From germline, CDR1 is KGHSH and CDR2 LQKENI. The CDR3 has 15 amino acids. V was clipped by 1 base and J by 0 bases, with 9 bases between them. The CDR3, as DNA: TGTGCCAGCTCACCACTAGGACAGATGAACACTGAAGCTTTCTTT. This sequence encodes CASSPLGQMNTEAFF.

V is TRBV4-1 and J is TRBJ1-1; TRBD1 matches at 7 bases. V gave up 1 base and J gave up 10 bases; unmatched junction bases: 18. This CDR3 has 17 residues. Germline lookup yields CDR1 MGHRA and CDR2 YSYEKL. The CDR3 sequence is CASSQVYQGGINGGAFF. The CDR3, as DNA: TGCGCCAGCAGCCAAGTCTATCAGGGGGGTATTAACGGGGGAGCTTTCTTT.